This TCR beta chain stems from a study of follicular helper T cells after annual influenza vaccination. Study-wide results and caveats: Each annual vaccination recalled recurring oligoclonal ICOS+CD38+ cTfh clonotypes.

The CDR3 runs 20 residues. J was trimmed by 1 base and V by 4 bases; bases with no gene match: 16. Germline V lookup: CDR1 KGHSH, CDR2 LQKENI. Here immunoSEQ multiplex PCR was the method, and the copy in TCRdb shows in-frame clones only, minus some. The sample lists 26,000 or so clones; 65% to 85% were seen once. With respect to this clone: Its specificity is not known.

As for time point: 2014-2015 season, pre-vaccination. Donors were community-dwelling with no influenza vaccine in the prior 6 months. Cells are cTfh (non-naive CD4+CXCR5+PD-1+), split by ICOS and CD38 into double-positive or double-negative. The source of this sequence is an adult who received the influenza vaccine. The source material was CXCR5+ CD38- circulating T follicular helper cells from blood, sampled on the day of influenza vaccination. Subset denoted: circulating Tfh, non-naive CD4+CXCR5+PD-1+ (ICOS+CD38+ or ICOS-CD38-). The V and J genes are TRBV18 and TRBJ1-3, with 10 bases aligning to TRBD1. CDR3 loop: CASSQLRDRGAKISGNTIYF. The CDR3 nucleotides are TGTGCCAGCTCACAACTCCGGGACAGGGGCGCTAAAATATCTGGAAACACCATATATTTT.